A single T cell receptor (beta chain) is shown here with its context. Its antigen is unknown. A second PCR of 7 to 11 cycles used a sample-barcoded 5' primer and a J-beta primer mix. Via MiXCR, TCRdb re-called the 5' RACE reads, giving one row per CDR3 protein. The sample holds about 570,000 distinct CDR3 sequences, about 28% seen once. These data originate in a study of blood T cells in healthy people across ages. The CDR3 is 17 amino acids. Germline loops: CDR1 MDHEN, CDR2 SYDVKM. General study findings and limits: Estimates based on one million T cells were treated as lower bounds. It was not possible, with unsorted PBMCs, to conclusively compare naive and antigen-experienced cells.

The same sample was also used in a study of T cells of mothers and their children. From that second work: There were over 8.5 million TCR beta CDR3 reads from each mother and approximately 2.9 million from each child.

Sequencing was carried out using blood. The TCR was taken from a boy between 2 and 10 years old in good health. The V and J genes are TRBV28 and TRBJ2-1; tentative D call: TRBD1 (5 bases). With the DNA end fitting TRBJ2-5 better, the J assignment may be wrong. CDR3 sequence (DNA): TGTGCCAGCAGTTCAATAACAGGTTTGGCCTTGCGGGAGACCCAGTACTTC. Its translation is CASSSITGLALRETQYF.